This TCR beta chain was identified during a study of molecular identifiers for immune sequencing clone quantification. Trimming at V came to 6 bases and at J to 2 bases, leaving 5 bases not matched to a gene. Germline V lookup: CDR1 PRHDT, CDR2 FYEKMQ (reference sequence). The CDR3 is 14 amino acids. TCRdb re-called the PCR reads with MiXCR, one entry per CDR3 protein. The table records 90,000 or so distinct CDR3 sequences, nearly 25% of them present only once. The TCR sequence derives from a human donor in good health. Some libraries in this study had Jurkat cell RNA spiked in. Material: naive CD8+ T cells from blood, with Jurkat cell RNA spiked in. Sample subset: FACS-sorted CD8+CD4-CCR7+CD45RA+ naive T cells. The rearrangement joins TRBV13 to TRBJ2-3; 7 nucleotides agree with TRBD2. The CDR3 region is CASRTAGTTDTQYF. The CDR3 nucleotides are TGTGCCAGCAGAACAGCGGGAACCACAGATACGCAGTATTTT.